The clone carrying this T cell receptor (beta chain) appeared once. This sample was included in a study of blood T cell repertoires in COVID-19. Study overall: Both acute and convalescent COVID-19 samples were obtained from the United States, Italy and Spain. T cells, B-cell-depleted T cells, or PBMCs provided the cDNA or gDNA that served as material.

In germline, CDR1 is SNHLY, CDR2 FYNNEI. The CDR3 extends over 15 amino acids. Trimming left V 8 bases short and J 2 bases short, with 13 bases between. Clones were read by immunoSEQ multiplex PCR, and TCRdb kept only the in-frame ones, dropping some. The sample lists 200,000 or so clones, more than 75% occurring once. Sequencing was performed on peripheral blood. The rearrangement joins TRBV2 to TRBJ2-6, with D perhaps matching TRBD2 (5 bases). This TCR came from a person aged 65-85 years with COVID-19, enrolled during active disease. The CDR3 DNA follows: TGTGCCAGCCTTCGGGATGGGCCTGGGGCCAACGTCCTGACTTTC. Amino acids: CASLRDGPGANVLTF. The full variable domain, rest sourced from reference TRBV2 and TRBJ2-6, is EPEVTQTPSHQVTQMGQEVILRCVPISNHLYFYWYRQILGQKVEFLVSFYNNEISEKSEIFDDQFSVERPDGSNFTLKIRSTKLEDSAMYFCASLRDGPGANVLTFGAGSRLTVL.